These 25 T cell receptor beta chains were all obtained from the same sample, sequenced in a study of human T cells and chemical hapten exposure. Time point of the sample: patch test 1, 2 weeks after DPC sensitization. Noted treatment: therapeutic diphenylcyclopropenone sensitization with weekly scalp DPC. TCRdb re-derived calls from the RACE reads in MiXCR, one entry per CDR3 protein. The sample shows under 85,000 distinct CDR3 sequences, around 10% of them seen only once. The input for sequencing was whole blood, taken in connection with sensitization to the hapten diphenylcyclopropenone (DPC). The receptor source for this set is a woman in her 50s with alopecia areata. Some clones in this sample may be carry-over from other donors' samples.

This clonotype has more than one count but fewer than ten. The rearrangement uses TRBV20-1 and TRBJ2-7, with a weak D call TRBD1 (5 bases). V gave up 1 base and J gave up 0 bases, with 7 bases separating them. This CDR3 is built from 13 residues. Germline-derived CDR1 and CDR2 are DFQATT and SNEGSKA (reference sequence). The CDR3 coding sequence is TGCAGTGCTAGAGGACAGAGCTCCTACGAGCAGTACTTC. This codes for CSARGQSSYEQYF.

V is TRBV24-1 and J is TRBJ2-5; 10 positions agree with TRBD2. Trimming cost V 9 bases and J 5 bases; bases outside gene matches: 2. Germline V gene sequence: CDR1 KGHDR, CDR2 SFDVKD. The CDR3 is 12 amino acids. CDR3 loop: CATSGLAETQYF. CDR3 coding DNA: TGTGCCACCTCGGGACTAGCGGAGACCCAGTACTTC.

V usage is TRBV5-8 and J usage is TRBJ1-1; 9 bases line up with TRBD1. Germline-derived CDR1 and CDR2 are SGHTS and YDEGEE. The CDR3 totals 15 residues. The trim removed 0 bases at V and 0 bases at J, leaving 0 bases unmatched. As DNA, the CDR3 is TGTGCCAGCAGCTTGGGGACAGGGGTGAACACTGAAGCTTTCTTT. This codes for CASSLGTGVNTEAFF.

This chain uses TRBV3-1 with TRBJ2-1, with D possibly being TRBD2 (5 bases). The germline gives CDR1 LGHDT, CDR2 YNNKEL (reference sequence). CDR3 length equals 13 residues. V lost 4 bases and J 1 base, leaving 5 bases between the germline ends. The chain's CDR3 is CASSRRSYNEQFF. CDR3 nucleotide sequence: TGTGCCAGCAGCCGGAGGTCCTACAATGAGCAGTTCTTC.

This clonotype came up many times. The chain links TRBV30 to TRBJ2-7; possibly TRBD1 for D (5 bases). The CDR3 runs 11 residues. The ends were cut back, 7 bases at V and 2 bases at J, with 9 bases in the middle. Germline CDR1 and CDR2: GTSNPN and SVGIG (reference sequence). CDR3 loop: CAYSRAYEQYF. CDR3 in DNA: TGTGCCTATTCCAGGGCCTACGAGCAGTACTTC.

The V gene is TRBV14, the J gene TRBJ2-6, with unresolved D. From germline, CDR1 is SGHDN and CDR2 FVKESK. CDR3 length equals 16 residues. V shed 0 bases and J shed 4 bases, with 10 bases lying between them. In nucleotides, the CDR3 is TGTGCCAGCAGCCAAGATCTTGGGCTGGGGGCCAACGTCCTGACTTTC. Protein sequence: CASSQDLGLGANVLTF.

This chain connects TRBV28 to TRBJ1-5; D is undetermined. Trimming cost V 3 bases and J 5 bases, with 11 bases left between them. CDR3 length: 14 amino acids. Germline loops: CDR1 MDHEN, CDR2 SYDVKM. CDR3 in amino acids: CASSLSAGYQPQHF. CDR3 DNA sequence: TGTGCCAGCAGTTTGTCGGCAGGATATCAGCCCCAGCATTTT.

This clonotype turned up a few times. The genes are TRBV5-1 and TRBJ2-1; the match to TRBD2 covers 12 bases. V dropped 4 bases and J dropped 7; count of bases not matched to a gene: 6. Germline loops: CDR1 SGHRS, CDR2 YFSETQ. This CDR3 spans 15 amino acids. CDR3 bases: TGCGCCAGCAGCCCTCCTAGCGGGAGGGCGAATGAGCAGTTCTTC. Translating gives CASSPPSGRANEQFF.

The chain couples TRBV7-6 to TRBJ2-3; D unresolved. The germline V gene encodes CDR1 SGHVS and CDR2 FNYEAQ. The CDR3 covers 19 residues. Trimming took 0 bases from V and 0 from J, leaving 19 bases between them. CDR3 in DNA: TGTGCCAGCAGCTTAGCCCTAGGAGCGTCTGCAACTAGCACAGATACGCAGTATTTT. It specifies CASSLALGASATSTDTQYF.

The V and J genes are TRBV11-3 and TRBJ2-1; D uncertain. This CDR3 spans 14 amino acids. Germline V CDR1 and CDR2: SGHNT, YENEEA. V was pared by 0 bases and J by 12 bases, with 15 bases between. CDR3 loop: CASSLDLVPLGQFF. Written as DNA, the CDR3 is TGTGCCAGCAGCTTAGATCTAGTCCCCTTGGGGCAGTTCTTC.

This clonotype was recorded many times. The V call is TRBV11-2, the J call TRBJ2-7, with 11 bases lining up with TRBD2. CDR3 size: 11 residues. Germline V gives CDR1 SGHAT, CDR2 FQNNGV. J lost 12 bases, V lost 5 bases, and 3 bases had no gene match. The CDR3 DNA follows: TGTGCCAGCAGCCTGGGACTAGCGGCGTACTTC. Translation: CASSLGLAAYF.

This sequence joins TRBV29-1 and TRBJ1-5, with 9 bases that match TRBD1. The CDR3 is made up of 12 amino acids. Germline CDR1 and CDR2: SQVTM and ANQGSEA. The V gene end was trimmed by 5 bases and the J gene end by 7 bases; junction bases not matched to a gene: 3. CDR3: CSVKTGGQPQHF. The CDR3 nucleotides are TGCAGCGTTAAGACAGGGGGGCAGCCCCAGCATTTT.

The chain joins TRBV14 to TRBJ2-7; 10 nucleotides align to TRBD2. The CDR3 has 14 amino acids. CDR1 is SGHDN, CDR2 FVKESK, per germline. Trimming cost V 5 bases and J 2 bases; bases outside gene matches: 3. CDR3 region: CASSKTSGAYEQYF. The CDR3, as DNA: TGTGCCAGCAGCAAAACTAGCGGGGCCTACGAGCAGTACTTC.

This clonotype came up a few times. The chain uses TRBV7-9 and TRBJ2-7; 10 nucleotides match TRBD1. Germline assignment: CDR1 SEHNR and CDR2 FQNEAQ (reference sequence). V gave up 5 bases and J gave up 11 bases; unmatched junction bases: 15. This CDR3 is built from 15 residues. CDR3 sequence: CASSPTGTGVTRKYF. Written as DNA, the CDR3 is TGTGCCAGCAGCCCGACCGGGACAGGGGTTACGAGGAAGTACTTC.

This clonotype was recorded many times. The rearrangement links TRBV20-1 to TRBJ2-7; 8 nucleotides align to TRBD2. CDR3 length equals 15 residues. Trimming took 0 bases from V and 1 from J; bases not matched to a gene: 5. CDR1 and CDR2 from the germline V gene are DFQATT and SNEGSKA (reference sequence). The DNA of the CDR3 is TGCAGTGCTAGAGATGCTAGCGGGCTGTCCTACGAGCAGTACTTC. Protein sequence: CSARDASGLSYEQYF.

The chain has TRBV28 and TRBJ2-5; TRBD1 is a possible D gene (6 bases). V was shortened by 4 bases and J by 4 bases, with 13 bases between the two germline ends. Germline V gene sequence: CDR1 MDHEN, CDR2 SYDVKM. The CDR3 has 14 amino acids. The CDR3 protein is CASSSTTGLETQYF. In DNA, the CDR3 is TGTGCCAGCAGTTCCACCACAGGGTTAGAGACCCAGTACTTC.

This clonotype was picked up a small number of times. The rearrangement links TRBV18 to TRBJ2-7; TRBD1 agrees at 8 bases. Germline V gene data show CDR1 as KGHSH and CDR2 as LQKENI. The CDR3 runs to 14 residues. The junction had 10 bases not matched to a gene; V was cut back by 6 bases and J by 6 bases. This chain's CDR3 is CASSPTGGSSEQYF. The CDR3 DNA reads as TGTGCCAGCTCCCCCACAGGGGGTAGTAGCGAGCAGTACTTC.

This clonotype was counted a few times. V and J are TRBV30 and TRBJ1-4; the match to TRBD1 covers 9 bases. The CDR3 sequence is 13 residues long. The V gene end was trimmed by 5 bases and the J gene end by 4 bases; junction bases not matched to a gene: 2. Germline-derived CDR1 and CDR2 are GTSNPN and SVGIG (reference sequence). Written as DNA, the CDR3 is TGTGCCTGGCAGGGACAGGGTAATGAAAAACTGTTTTTT. The encoded protein is CAWQGQGNEKLFF.

There are many counts of this clonotype. The gene calls are TRBV18 and TRBJ2-1; D call uncertain. Trimming removed 6 bases from V and 8 bases from J, with 8 bases in between. Germline-derived CDR1 and CDR2 are KGHSH and LQKENI. The CDR3 extends over 11 amino acids. Here the CDR3 DNA reads TGTGCCAGCTCTCAGCAGGATGAGCAGTTCTTC. It is translated as CASSQQDEQFF.

The J gene is TRBJ2-2, the V gene TRBV5-5, with 7 bases lining up with TRBD2. Germline V gene lookup returns CDR1 SGHKS and CDR2 YYEKEE (reference sequence). The CDR3 extends over 14 amino acids. J lost 5 bases, V lost 4 bases, and 5 bases had no gene match. CDR3 bases: TGTGCCAGCAGCCTCAGGGAGGGGACCGGGGAGCTGTTTTTT. It translates to CASSLREGTGELFF.

This clonotype was picked up a small number of times. The J gene is TRBJ2-1, the V gene TRBV18; 13 bases are shared with TRBD2. The junction had 4 bases not matched to a gene; V was cut back by 3 bases and J by 5 bases. This CDR3 is built from 16 residues. CDR1 is KGHSH, CDR2 LQKENI, per germline. CDR3 sequence: CASSPPGTSGDNEQFF. In nucleotides, the CDR3 is TGTGCCAGCTCACCGCCCGGGACTAGCGGGGACAATGAGCAGTTCTTC.

The chain joins TRBV5-1 to TRBJ2-1; 9 positions match TRBD2. CDR3 size: 17 residues. In germline, CDR1 is SGHRS, CDR2 YFSETQ. After removal of 4 bases from V and 6 bases from J, the junction contained 14 bases not matched to a gene. The CDR3, as DNA: TGCGCCAGCAGCCCCCTTGGGCGGGAGGGCCTCGGCAATGAGCAGTTCTTC. It yields the protein CASSPLGREGLGNEQFF.

This clonotype was recorded many times. The chain carries TRBV6-4 and TRBJ2-2; TRBD2 matches 13 bases. The CDR3 covers 16 residues. Germline CDR1 is MRHNA and CDR2 is SNTAGT. With 5 bases clipped from V and 2 bases from J, the junction kept 2 bases outside the gene matches. DNA of the CDR3: TGTGCCAGCAGTCGACTAGCGGGAGGAAACACCGGGGAGCTGTTTTTT. This codes for CASSRLAGGNTGELFF.

The rearrangement joins TRBV7-2 to TRBJ2-7, with a weak D call TRBD2 (5 bases). V was cut by 5 bases and J by 6 bases, with 20 bases left in between. CDR3 length: 15 residues. Per germline, CDR1 SGHTA and CDR2 FQGNSA. In DNA, the CDR3 is TGTGCCAGCAGCCCGACCCGGACTGACCATGGCGAGCAGTACTTC. Its protein product is CASSPTRTDHGEQYF.

This clonotype was counted ten times or more. The chain links TRBV7-6 to TRBJ2-5; TRBD2 matches at 8 bases. V lost 10 bases and J lost 2; bases outside the gene matches: 12. CDR1 SGHVS and CDR2 FNYEAQ come from the germline V gene. The CDR3 length is 15 residues. The CDR3 nucleotides read TGTGCCACCAGAGTAGGAGCGGGGGCACAAGAGACCCAGTACTTC. Protein sequence: CATRVGAGAQETQYF.